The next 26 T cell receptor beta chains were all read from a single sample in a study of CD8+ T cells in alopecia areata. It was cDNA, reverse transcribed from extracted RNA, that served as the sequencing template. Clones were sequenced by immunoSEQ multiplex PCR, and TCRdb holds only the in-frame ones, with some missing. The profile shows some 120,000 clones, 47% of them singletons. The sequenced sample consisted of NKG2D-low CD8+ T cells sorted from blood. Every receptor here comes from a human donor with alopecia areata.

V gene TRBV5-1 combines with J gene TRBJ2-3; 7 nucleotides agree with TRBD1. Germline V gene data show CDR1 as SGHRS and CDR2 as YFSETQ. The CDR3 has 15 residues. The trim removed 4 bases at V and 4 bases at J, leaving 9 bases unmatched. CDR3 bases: TGCGCCAGCAGCGCATTGGGCAGGGGGTCAGATACGCAGTATTTT. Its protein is CASSALGRGSDTQYF.

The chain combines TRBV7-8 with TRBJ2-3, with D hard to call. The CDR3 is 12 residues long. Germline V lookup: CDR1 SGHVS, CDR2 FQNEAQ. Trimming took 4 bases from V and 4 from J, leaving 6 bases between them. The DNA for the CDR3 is TGTGCCAGCAGCTATACGTCAGATACGCAGTATTTT. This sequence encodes CASSYTSDTQYF.

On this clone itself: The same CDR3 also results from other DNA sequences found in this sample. The CDR3 nucleotides read TGTGCCAGTTCAGACCAAGAGACCCAGTACTTC. Amino acids: CASSDQETQYF. The V call is TRBV9, the J call TRBJ2-5, with D hard to call. V lost 8 bases and J lost 0, with 5 bases in between. CDR1 and CDR2 (germline): SGDLS, YYNGEE. This CDR3 is built from 11 residues.

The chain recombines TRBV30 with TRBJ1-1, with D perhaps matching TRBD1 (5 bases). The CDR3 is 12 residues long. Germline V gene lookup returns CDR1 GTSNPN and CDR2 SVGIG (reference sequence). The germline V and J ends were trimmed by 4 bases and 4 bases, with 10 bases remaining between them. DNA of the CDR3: TGTGCCTGGACAGGGTCGGGCACTGAAGCTTTCTTT. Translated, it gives CAWTGSGTEAFF.

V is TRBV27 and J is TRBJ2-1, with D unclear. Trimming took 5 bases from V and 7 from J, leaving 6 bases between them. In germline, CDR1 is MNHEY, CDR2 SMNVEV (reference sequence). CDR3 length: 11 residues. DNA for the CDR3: TGTGCCAGCAGTCGTGAGAATGAGCAGTTCTTC. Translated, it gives CASSRENEQFF.

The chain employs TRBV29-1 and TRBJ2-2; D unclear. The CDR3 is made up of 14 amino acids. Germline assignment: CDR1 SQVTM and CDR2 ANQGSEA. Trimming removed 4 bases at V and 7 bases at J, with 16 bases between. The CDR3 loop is CSVAGPGSGGELFF. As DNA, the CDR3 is TGCAGCGTTGCGGGCCCAGGCTCCGGCGGGGAGCTGTTTTTT.

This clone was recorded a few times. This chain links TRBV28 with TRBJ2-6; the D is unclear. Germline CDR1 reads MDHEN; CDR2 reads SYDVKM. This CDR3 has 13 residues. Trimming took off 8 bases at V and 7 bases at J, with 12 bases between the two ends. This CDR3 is CASFALGANVLTF. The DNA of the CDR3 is TGTGCCAGCTTCGCCCTCGGAGCCAACGTCCTGACTTTC.

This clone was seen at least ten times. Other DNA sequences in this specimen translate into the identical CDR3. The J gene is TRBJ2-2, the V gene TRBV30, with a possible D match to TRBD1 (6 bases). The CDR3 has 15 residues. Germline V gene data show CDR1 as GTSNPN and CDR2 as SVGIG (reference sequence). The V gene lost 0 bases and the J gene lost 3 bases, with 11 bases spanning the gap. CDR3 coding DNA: TGTGCCTGGAGTGTACTTGCAGGGGACACCGGGGAGCTGTTTTTT. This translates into CAWSVLAGDTGELFF.

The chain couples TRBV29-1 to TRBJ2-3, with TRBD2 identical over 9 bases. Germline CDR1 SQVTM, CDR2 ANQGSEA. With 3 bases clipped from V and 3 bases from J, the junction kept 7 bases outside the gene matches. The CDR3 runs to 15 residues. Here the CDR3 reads CSVESSGTLTDTQYF. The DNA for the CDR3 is TGCAGCGTTGAGTCTAGCGGGACCTTAACAGATACGCAGTATTTT.

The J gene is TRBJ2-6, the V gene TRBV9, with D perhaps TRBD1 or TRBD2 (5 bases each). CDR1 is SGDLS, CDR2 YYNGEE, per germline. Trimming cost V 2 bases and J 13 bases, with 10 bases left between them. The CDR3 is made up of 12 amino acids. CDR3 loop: CASSVGPGVLTF. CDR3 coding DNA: TGTGCCAGCAGCGTGGGACCCGGGGTCCTGACTTTC.

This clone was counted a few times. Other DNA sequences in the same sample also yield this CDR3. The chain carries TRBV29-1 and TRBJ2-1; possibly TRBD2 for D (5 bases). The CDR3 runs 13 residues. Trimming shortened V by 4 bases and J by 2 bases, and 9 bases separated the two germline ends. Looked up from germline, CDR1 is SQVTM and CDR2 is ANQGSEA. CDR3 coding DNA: TGCAGCGTTGTACCCGGGGCCTACAATGAGCAGTTCTTC. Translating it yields CSVVPGAYNEQFF.

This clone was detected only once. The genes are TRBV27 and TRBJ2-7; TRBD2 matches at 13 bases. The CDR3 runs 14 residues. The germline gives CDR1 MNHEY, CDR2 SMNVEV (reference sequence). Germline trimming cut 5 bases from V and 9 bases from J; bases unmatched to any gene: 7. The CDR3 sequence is CASSPGLAGVGQYF. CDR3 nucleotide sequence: TGTGCCAGCAGTCCAGGACTAGCGGGAGTTGGGCAGTACTTC.

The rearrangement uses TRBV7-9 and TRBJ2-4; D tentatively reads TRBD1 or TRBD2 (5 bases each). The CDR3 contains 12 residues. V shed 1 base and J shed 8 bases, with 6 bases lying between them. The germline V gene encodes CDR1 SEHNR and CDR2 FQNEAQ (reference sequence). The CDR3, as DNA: TGTGCCAGCAGCTTAGGAGGGGACATTCAGTACTTC. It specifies CASSLGGDIQYF.

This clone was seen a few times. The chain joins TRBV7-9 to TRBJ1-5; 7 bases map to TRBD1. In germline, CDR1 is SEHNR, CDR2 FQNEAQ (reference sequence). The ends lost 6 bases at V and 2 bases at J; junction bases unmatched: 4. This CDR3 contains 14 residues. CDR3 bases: TGTGCCAGCAGTGATACAGGGGGCAATCAGCCCCAGCATTTT. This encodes CASSDTGGNQPQHF.

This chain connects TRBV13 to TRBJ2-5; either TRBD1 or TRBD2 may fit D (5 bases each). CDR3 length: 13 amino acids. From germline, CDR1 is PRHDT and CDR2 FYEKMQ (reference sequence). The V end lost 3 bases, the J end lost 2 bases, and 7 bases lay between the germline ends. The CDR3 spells CASSLGEQETQYF. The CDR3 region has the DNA TGTGCCAGCAGCTTGGGGGAGCAAGAGACCCAGTACTTC.

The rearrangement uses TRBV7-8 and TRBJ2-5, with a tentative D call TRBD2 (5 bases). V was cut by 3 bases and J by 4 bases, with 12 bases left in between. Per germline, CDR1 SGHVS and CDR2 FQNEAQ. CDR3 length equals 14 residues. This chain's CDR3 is CASSFHSEGETQYF. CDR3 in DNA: TGTGCCAGCAGCTTTCACTCCGAGGGAGAGACCCAGTACTTC.

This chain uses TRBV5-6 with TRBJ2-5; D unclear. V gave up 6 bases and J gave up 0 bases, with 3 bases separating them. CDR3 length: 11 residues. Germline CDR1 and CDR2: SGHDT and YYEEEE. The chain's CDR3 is CASNYQETQYF. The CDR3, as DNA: TGTGCCAGCAACTACCAAGAGACCCAGTACTTC.

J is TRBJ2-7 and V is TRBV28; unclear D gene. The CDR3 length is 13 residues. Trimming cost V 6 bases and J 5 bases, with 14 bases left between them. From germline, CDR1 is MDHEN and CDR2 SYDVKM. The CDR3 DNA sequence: TGTGCCAGCAGCCCTCAAGGAGAGGACGAGCAGTACTTC. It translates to CASSPQGEDEQYF. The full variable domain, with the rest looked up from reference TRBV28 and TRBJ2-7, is DVKVTQSSRYLVKRTGEKVFLECVQDMDHENMFWYRQDPGLGLRLIYFSYDVKMKEKGDIPEGYSVSREKKERFSLILESASTNQTSMYLCASSPQGEDEQYFGPGTRLTVT.

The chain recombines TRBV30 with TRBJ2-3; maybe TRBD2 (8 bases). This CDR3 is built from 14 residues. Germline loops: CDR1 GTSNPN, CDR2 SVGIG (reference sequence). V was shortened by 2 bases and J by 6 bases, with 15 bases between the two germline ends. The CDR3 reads CAWSIGRGQDTQYF. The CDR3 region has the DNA TGTGCCTGGAGTATCGGGAGGGGGCAGGATACGCAGTATTTT.

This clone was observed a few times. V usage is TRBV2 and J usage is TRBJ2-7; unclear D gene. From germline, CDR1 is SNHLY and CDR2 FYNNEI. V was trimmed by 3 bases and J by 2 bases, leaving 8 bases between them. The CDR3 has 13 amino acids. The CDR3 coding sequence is TGTGCCAGCAGTGATGTGGATCCCTACGAGCAGTACTTC. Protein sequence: CASSDVDPYEQYF.

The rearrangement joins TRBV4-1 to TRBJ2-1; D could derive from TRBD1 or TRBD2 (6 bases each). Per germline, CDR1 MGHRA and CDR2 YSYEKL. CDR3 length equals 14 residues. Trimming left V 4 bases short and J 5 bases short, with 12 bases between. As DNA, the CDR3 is TGCGCCAGCAGCCCCCAGGGGAGGAACAATGAGCAGTTCTTC. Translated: CASSPQGRNNEQFF.

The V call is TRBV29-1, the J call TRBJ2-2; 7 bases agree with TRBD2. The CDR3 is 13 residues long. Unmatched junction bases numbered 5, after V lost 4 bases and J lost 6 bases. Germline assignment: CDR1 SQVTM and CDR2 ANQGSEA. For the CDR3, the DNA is TGCAGCGTTGTGGCGGGAGAGGCCGGGGAGCTGTTTTTT. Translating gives CSVVAGEAGELFF.

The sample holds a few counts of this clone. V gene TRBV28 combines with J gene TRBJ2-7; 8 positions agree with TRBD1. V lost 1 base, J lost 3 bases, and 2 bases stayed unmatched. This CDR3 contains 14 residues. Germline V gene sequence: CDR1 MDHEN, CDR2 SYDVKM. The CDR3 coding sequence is TGTGCCAGCAGTTTATCGGGACAGGTCTACGAGCAGTACTTC. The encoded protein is CASSLSGQVYEQYF. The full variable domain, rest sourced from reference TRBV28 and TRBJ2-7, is DVKVTQSSRYLVKRTGEKVFLECVQDMDHENMFWYRQDPGLGLRLIYFSYDVKMKEKGDIPEGYSVSREKKERFSLILESASTNQTSMYLCASSLSGQVYEQYFGPGTRLTVT.

CDR3: CASTKGDYAGANVLTF. CDR3 nucleotides: TGTGCCAGCACTAAGGGGGACTATGCTGGGGCCAACGTCCTGACTTTC. This chain connects TRBV28 to TRBJ2-6; D may be TRBD2 (7 bases). Germline V gene data show CDR1 as MDHEN and CDR2 as SYDVKM. Trimming shortened V by 7 bases and J by 2 bases, and 15 bases separated the two germline ends. The CDR3 totals 16 residues.

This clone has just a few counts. CDR3 in DNA: TGCAGCGTTGATTCAGCTACAGATACGCAGTATTTT. This translates into CSVDSATDTQYF. The chain has TRBV29-1 and TRBJ2-3; D is unclear. This CDR3 is built from 12 residues. Trimming cost V 3 bases and J 3 bases, with 7 bases left between them. Germline CDR1 SQVTM, CDR2 ANQGSEA.

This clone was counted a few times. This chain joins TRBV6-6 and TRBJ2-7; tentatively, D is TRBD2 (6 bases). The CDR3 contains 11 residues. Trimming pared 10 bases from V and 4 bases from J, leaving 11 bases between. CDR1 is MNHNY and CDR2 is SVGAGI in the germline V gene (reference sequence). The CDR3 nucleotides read TGTGCCATCGGGAGTCGGTACGAGCAGTACTTC. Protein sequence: CAIGSRYEQYF.